This T cell receptor (beta chain) is drawn from a study of CD8+CD57+ T cells in acquired aplastic anemia. Genomic DNA was employed as the template in profiling TCR beta VDJ and CDR3. TCRdb itself ran the reads through MiXCR, one entry per CDR3 protein. The profile shows fewer than 200,000 distinct CDR3 sequences, 71% of them singletons. Germline V gene data show CDR1 as SQVTM and CDR2 as ANQGSEA. The CDR3 is 12 amino acids. The V gene lost 7 bases and the J gene lost 3 bases, with 11 bases spanning the gap. The sequenced patients had an expansion of CD8+CD57+ cells seen by flow cytometry. The sample taken for sequencing was sorted CD4+, CD8+, or CD8+CD57+ T cells (not recorded which) from PBMCs. The chain recombines TRBV29-1 with TRBJ2-3, with a tentative D call TRBD2 (5 bases). This sequence was found in a human donor with aplastic anemia. The CDR3 here is CSGELGTDTQYF. CDR3 DNA: TGCAGCGGGGAGCTAGGGACAGATACGCAGTATTTT.